The clone carrying this T cell receptor (beta chain) was seen many times. No antigen is known for it. Germline lookup yields CDR1 DFQATT and CDR2 SNEGSKA (reference sequence). CDR3 length equals 12 residues. V lost 3 bases and J 5 bases, leaving 8 bases between the germline ends. Synthesis of TCR cDNA relied on 5'RACE template switching, which attached a universal primer site and UMIs. In TCRdb, the 5' RACE reads were re-called with MiXCR into one record per CDR3 protein. The sample has about 400,000 distinct CDR3 sequences, more than 5.5% seen once. This sample was included in a study of T cells after yellow fever vaccination. Study-level results: Reappearance after the booster was seen for most primary-vaccination clones, at more than 95% CD4 and 70% to 90% CD8. Abundant clonotypes (contaminants from the bulk population) could be present in FACS-sorted repertoires.

The sequencing used PBMCs, collected 5 days after the yellow fever booster vaccination. This clonotype originated in a man aged 25 to 40 who received the YFV17D yellow fever vaccine. The chain uses TRBV20-1 and TRBJ1-5; D call uncertain. The CDR3 DNA reads as TGCAGTGCTAGGGACGCAGATCAGCCCCAGCATTTT. It yields the protein CSARDADQPQHF.